This is a list of T cell receptor beta chains from one sample in a study of OX40 agonist ivuxolimab in advanced cancers. TCRdb's copy holds only in-frame clones and misses some; the assay was immunoSEQ multiplex PCR. The sample shows about 54,000 clones, approximately 84% of them seen only once. Sequencing used CD4+ or CD8+ T cells sorted from blood, obtained in a trial of the OX40 agonist ivuxolimab. The receptors shown here come from an adult with an advanced solid tumor such as melanoma, head and neck, liver or kidney cancer. Each CDR3 is given with its conserved first and last residue. Each record gives: CDR3 protein, CDR3 DNA, clone size, D gene, CDR3 length, V gene, J gene. A D gene is named only where the DNA matches it firmly. Expanded clones get a size class; other rows say once, few or many, or leave the size out.

CDR3aa: CASRKSGVYGYTF; CDR3nt: TGTGCCAGCAGAAAATCAGGGGTCTATGGCTACACCTTC; abundance: few; d_gene: .; len: 13; v_gene: TRBV5-8; j_gene: TRBJ1-2
CDR3aa: CASSEARGLNTEAFF; CDR3nt: TGTGCCAGCAGTGAAGCAAGGGGGTTGAACACTGAAGCTTTCTTT; abundance: .; d_gene: .; len: 15; v_gene: TRBV2; j_gene: TRBJ1-1
CDR3aa: CASSGTGDGYTF; CDR3nt: TGTGCCAGCAGCGGGACAGGTGATGGCTACACCTTC; abundance: .; d_gene: TRBD1; len: 12; v_gene: TRBV25-1; j_gene: TRBJ1-2
CDR3aa: CASQPLAGGYNEQFF; CDR3nt: TGTGCCAGCCAACCTCTAGCGGGAGGGTACAATGAGCAGTTCTTC; abundance: .; d_gene: TRBD2; len: 15; v_gene: TRBV7-6; j_gene: TRBJ2-1
CDR3aa: CASSLVGQGPGETQYF; CDR3nt: TGTGCCAGCAGCTTAGTGGGACAGGGGCCCGGGGAGACCCAGTACTTC; abundance: .; d_gene: TRBD1; len: 16; v_gene: TRBV7-7; j_gene: TRBJ2-5
CDR3aa: CASSLGSLTGAGAGYTF; CDR3nt: TGTGCCAGCAGCTTAGGGTCTTTGACAGGGGCCGGAGCTGGCTACACCTTC; abundance: .; d_gene: TRBD1; len: 17; v_gene: TRBV11-2; j_gene: TRBJ1-2
CDR3aa: CASSLSIQGAGSGANVLTF; CDR3nt: TGCGCCAGCAGCTTGTCCATCCAGGGGGCTGGTTCTGGGGCCAACGTCCTGACTTTC; abundance: once; d_gene: TRBD1; len: 19; v_gene: TRBV5-1; j_gene: TRBJ2-6
CDR3aa: CASSLGPSGRVTQYF; CDR3nt: TGTGCCAGCAGCTTAGGCCCTAGCGGGAGAGTTACCCAGTACTTC; abundance: .; d_gene: TRBD2; len: 15; v_gene: TRBV7-2; j_gene: TRBJ2-5
CDR3aa: CASSPGGNNEKLFF; CDR3nt: TGTGCCAGCTCACCAGGGGGGAATAATGAAAAACTGTTTTTT; abundance: .; d_gene: .; len: 14; v_gene: TRBV18; j_gene: TRBJ1-4
CDR3aa: CASSVDRADTQYF; CDR3nt: TGTGCCAGCAGCGTAGATCGGGCAGATACGCAGTATTTT; abundance: .; d_gene: .; len: 13; v_gene: TRBV9; j_gene: TRBJ2-3
CDR3aa: CSANNPTGQFF; CDR3nt: TGCAGTGCTAACAACCCAACAGGGCAGTTCTTC; abundance: .; d_gene: .; len: 11; v_gene: TRBV20-1; j_gene: TRBJ2-1
CDR3aa: CATQRGSTTYEQYF; CDR3nt: TGTGCCACCCAGCGCGGATCAACCACCTACGAGCAGTACTTC; abundance: .; d_gene: .; len: 14; v_gene: TRBV19; j_gene: TRBJ2-7
CDR3aa: CASSPDWGNYGYTF; CDR3nt: TGCGCCAGCAGCCCAGACTGGGGAAACTATGGCTACACCTTC; abundance: few; d_gene: .; len: 14; v_gene: TRBV4-3; j_gene: TRBJ1-2
CDR3aa: CASRRQDTMEQYF; CDR3nt: TGTGCAAGTCGCCGTCAAGATACCATGGAGCAGTACTTC; abundance: .; d_gene: .; len: 13; v_gene: TRBV12-2; j_gene: TRBJ2-7
CDR3aa: CAINSKLAGDYEQYF; CDR3nt: TGTGCCATCAACTCGAAACTAGCGGGGGACTACGAGCAGTACTTC; abundance: .; d_gene: TRBD2; len: 15; v_gene: TRBV10-3; j_gene: TRBJ2-7
CDR3aa: CAISEDLRLGEQYF; CDR3nt: TGTGCCATCAGTGAGGACCTCCGCTTAGGCGAGCAGTACTTC; abundance: .; d_gene: .; len: 14; v_gene: TRBV10-3; j_gene: TRBJ2-7
CDR3aa: CSVAGRAADTQYF; CDR3nt: TGCAGCGTTGCTGGCAGGGCGGCAGATACGCAGTATTTT; abundance: once; d_gene: .; len: 13; v_gene: TRBV29-1; j_gene: TRBJ2-3
CDR3aa: CASSLAPSQNTEAFF; CDR3nt: TGCGCCAGCAGCTTGGCCCCTAGTCAGAACACTGAAGCTTTCTTT; abundance: .; d_gene: .; len: 15; v_gene: TRBV5-1; j_gene: TRBJ1-1
CDR3aa: CASSEQHEPTYEQYF; CDR3nt: TGCGCCAGCAGTGAGCAGCACGAGCCTACCTACGAGCAGTACTTC; abundance: .; d_gene: .; len: 15; v_gene: TRBV10-2; j_gene: TRBJ2-7
CDR3aa: CASSRRTGGSDEQFF; CDR3nt: TGTGCCAGCAGTCGCCGGACGGGGGGGAGCGATGAGCAGTTCTTC; abundance: few; d_gene: TRBD2; len: 15; v_gene: TRBV28; j_gene: TRBJ2-1
CDR3aa: CASGGGGGWETQYF; CDR3nt: TGTGCCAGCGGAGGGGGAGGTGGATGGGAGACCCAGTACTTC; abundance: .; d_gene: .; len: 14; v_gene: TRBV28; j_gene: TRBJ2-5
CDR3aa: CASSLDRGGYEQYF; CDR3nt: TGTGCCAGCAGCTTAGACAGGGGTGGCTACGAGCAGTACTTC; abundance: few; d_gene: .; len: 14; v_gene: TRBV11-2; j_gene: TRBJ2-7
CDR3aa: CASSLPGLAIYNEQFF; CDR3nt: TGTGCCAGCAGTCTGCCAGGACTAGCCATATACAATGAGCAGTTCTTC; abundance: .; d_gene: TRBD2; len: 16; v_gene: TRBV28; j_gene: TRBJ2-1
CDR3aa: CASSIIPTEGNQPQHF; CDR3nt: TGTGCCAGTAGTATAATCCCGACAGAAGGGAATCAGCCCCAGCATTTT; abundance: .; d_gene: .; len: 16; v_gene: TRBV19; j_gene: TRBJ1-5
CDR3aa: CASSLGRSAVPNEKLFF; CDR3nt: TGTGCCAGCAGCTTAGGTCGGTCCGCCGTTCCTAATGAAAAACTGTTTTTT; abundance: .; d_gene: .; len: 17; v_gene: TRBV11-2; j_gene: TRBJ1-4
CDR3aa: CASRRTRRYEQYF; CDR3nt: TGTGCCAGCAGGCGGACACGACGCTACGAGCAGTACTTC; abundance: .; d_gene: .; len: 13; v_gene: TRBV11-2; j_gene: TRBJ2-7